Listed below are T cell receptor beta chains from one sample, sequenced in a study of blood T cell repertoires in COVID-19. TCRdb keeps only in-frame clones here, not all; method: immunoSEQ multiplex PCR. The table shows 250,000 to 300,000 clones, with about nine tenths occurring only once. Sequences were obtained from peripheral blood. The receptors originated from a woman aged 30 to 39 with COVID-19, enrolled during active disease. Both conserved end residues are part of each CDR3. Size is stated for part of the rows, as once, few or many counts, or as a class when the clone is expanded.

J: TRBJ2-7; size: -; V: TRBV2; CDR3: CASSVHHRGYEQYF
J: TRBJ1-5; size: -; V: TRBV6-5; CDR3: CASSTGTGGNQPQHF
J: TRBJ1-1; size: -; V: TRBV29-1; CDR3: CSVAHRNTEAFF
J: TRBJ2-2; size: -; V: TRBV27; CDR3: CASSFIGGELFF
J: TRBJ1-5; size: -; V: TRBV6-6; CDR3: CATSYRASNQPQHF
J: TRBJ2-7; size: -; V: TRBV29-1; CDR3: CSVETSGVAYEQYF
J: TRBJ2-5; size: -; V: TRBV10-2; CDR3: CATFLSGSLVETQYF
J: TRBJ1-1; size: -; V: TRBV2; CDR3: CASRGDGVGAFF
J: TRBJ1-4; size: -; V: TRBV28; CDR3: CASDPGTDNEKLFF
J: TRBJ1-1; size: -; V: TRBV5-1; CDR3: CASSLDPTGIYSEAFF
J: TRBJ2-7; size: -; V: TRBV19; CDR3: CASSIVPQGLAEQYF
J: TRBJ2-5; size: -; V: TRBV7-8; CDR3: CASSSSSVETQYF
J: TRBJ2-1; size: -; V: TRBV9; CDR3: CASSAPAGGSMNEQFF
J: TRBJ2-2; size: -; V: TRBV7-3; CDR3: CATGTADTGELFF
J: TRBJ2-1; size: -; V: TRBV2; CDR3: CASTRGTMTPYNEQFF
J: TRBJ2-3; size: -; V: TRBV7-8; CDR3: CASSLASGRGADTQYF
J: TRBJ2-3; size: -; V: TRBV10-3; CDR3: CAISGGTGGWRESTDTQYF
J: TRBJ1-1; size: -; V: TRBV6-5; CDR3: CASTRQGNTEAFF
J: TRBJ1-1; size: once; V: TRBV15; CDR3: CATSRPPRADEAFF
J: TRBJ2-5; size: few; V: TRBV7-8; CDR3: CAAGAGVRETQYF
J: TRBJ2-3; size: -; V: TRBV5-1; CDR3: CASSSGQSEDTQYF
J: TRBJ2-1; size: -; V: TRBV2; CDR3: CASKQRSSYNEQFF
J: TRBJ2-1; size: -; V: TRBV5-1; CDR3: CASSLSPTSGINEQFF
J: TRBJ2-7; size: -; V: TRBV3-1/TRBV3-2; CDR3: CASSYRQTYEQYF
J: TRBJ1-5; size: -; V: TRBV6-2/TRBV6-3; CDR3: CASSYSRDYQPQHF
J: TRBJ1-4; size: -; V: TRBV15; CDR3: CATSGASLGGSTNEKLFF
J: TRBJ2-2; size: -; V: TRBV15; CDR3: CATSRLQGAPGELFF
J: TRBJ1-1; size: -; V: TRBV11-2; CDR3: CASSLTSGVGTEAFF
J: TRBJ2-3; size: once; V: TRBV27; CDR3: CASSLWGLAGESADTQYF
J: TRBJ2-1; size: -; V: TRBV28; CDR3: CASETSGRHFGNEQFF
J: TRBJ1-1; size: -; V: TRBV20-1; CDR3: CSARRDTEAFF
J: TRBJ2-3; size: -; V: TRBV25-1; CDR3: CASSELEREEVTDTQYF
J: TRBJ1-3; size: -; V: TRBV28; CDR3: CASSLTQLPSGNTIYF
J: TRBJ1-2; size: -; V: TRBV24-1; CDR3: CATRGPGVTSGYTF
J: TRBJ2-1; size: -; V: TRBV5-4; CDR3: CASRPGQRNYNEQFF
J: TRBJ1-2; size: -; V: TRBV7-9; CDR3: CASSPPGGKANYGYTF
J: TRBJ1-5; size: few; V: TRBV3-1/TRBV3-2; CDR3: CASSQGGQPQHF
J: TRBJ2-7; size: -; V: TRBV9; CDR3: CASSVGGWSYEQYF
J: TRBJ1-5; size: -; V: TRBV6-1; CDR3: CASSDSTGNNQPQHF
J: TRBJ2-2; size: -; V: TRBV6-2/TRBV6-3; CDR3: CASSSGTTNTGELFF
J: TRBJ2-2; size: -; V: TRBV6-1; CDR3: CASSERQTGELFF
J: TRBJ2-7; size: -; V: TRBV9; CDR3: CASSYRDRGYEQYF
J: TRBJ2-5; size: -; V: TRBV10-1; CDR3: CASAAGNWETQYF
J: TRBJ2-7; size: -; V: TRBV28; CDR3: CASRYPGTAISSYEQYF
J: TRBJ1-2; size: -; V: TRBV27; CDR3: CASTSGEGARGYTF
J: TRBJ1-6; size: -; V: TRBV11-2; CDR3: CASSLDRANNSPLHF
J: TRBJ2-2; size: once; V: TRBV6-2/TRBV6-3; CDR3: CASSYRLAGRTGELFF
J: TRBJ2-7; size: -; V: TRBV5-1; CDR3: CASSLVRGHEQYF
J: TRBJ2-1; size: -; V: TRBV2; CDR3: CASSPGIDEQFF
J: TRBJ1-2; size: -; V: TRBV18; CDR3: CASQPMGRVETNYGYTF
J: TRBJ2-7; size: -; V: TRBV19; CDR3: CASSIAYQGNYEQYF
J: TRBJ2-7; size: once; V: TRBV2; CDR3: CASSLDRGGNYEQYF
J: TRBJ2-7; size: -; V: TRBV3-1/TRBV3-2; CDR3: CASSPGTSGSTYEQYF